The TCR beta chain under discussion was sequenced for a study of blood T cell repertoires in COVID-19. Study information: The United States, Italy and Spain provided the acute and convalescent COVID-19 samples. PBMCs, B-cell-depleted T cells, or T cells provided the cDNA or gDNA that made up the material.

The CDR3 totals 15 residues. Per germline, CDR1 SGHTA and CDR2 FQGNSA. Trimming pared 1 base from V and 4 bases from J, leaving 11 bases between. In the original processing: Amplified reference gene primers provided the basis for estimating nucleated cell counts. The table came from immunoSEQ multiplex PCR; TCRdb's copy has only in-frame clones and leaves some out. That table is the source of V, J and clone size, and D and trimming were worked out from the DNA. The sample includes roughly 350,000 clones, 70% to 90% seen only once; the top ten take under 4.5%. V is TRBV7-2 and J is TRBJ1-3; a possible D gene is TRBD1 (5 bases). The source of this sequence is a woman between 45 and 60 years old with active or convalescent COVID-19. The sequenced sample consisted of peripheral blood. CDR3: CASSLGGKSGNTIYF. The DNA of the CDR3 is TGTGCCAGCAGCTTAGGGGGCAAATCGGGAAACACCATATATTTT.